Below are 20 T cell receptor beta chains sequenced from a single sample in a study of spatial heterogeneity in lung cancer. The time point: sample taken at primary tumor resection. Tumor, nontumor lung or frozen PBMC supplied whole RNA, sequenced without sorting. Using its own MiXCR run on the 5' RACE reads, TCRdb lists one record per CDR3 protein. The table includes about 10,000 distinct CDR3 sequences, roughly 3.8% detected once. Sample: normal lung tissue next to the tumor, taken at surgery. All receptors come from a male donor with early-stage non-small cell lung cancer.

This clonotype was found many times. The chain links TRBV27 to TRBJ2-3; D possibly matches TRBD1 or TRBD2 (6 bases each). V lost 7 bases to trimming and J lost 4 bases, with 12 bases between them. The CDR3 sequence is 13 residues long. The germline gives CDR1 MNHEY, CDR2 SMNVEV (reference sequence). CDR3 sequence: CASKGGWADTQYF. The CDR3, as DNA: TGTGCCAGCAAAGGGGGGTGGGCAGATACGCAGTATTTT.

There are many counts of this clonotype. The chain is built from TRBV3-1 and TRBJ2-3, with 8 bases aligning to TRBD2. CDR3 length: 14 residues. Trimming removed 3 bases from V and 4 bases from J; junction bases left unmatched: 3. The germline CDR1 and CDR2 sequences are LGHDT and YNNKEL (reference sequence). For the CDR3, the DNA is TGTGCCAGCAGCCAGGCGGGAGGCCCAGATACGCAGTATTTT. Its translation is CASSQAGGPDTQYF.

This clonotype was picked up many times. The V and J genes are TRBV2 and TRBJ2-7; 7 nucleotides match TRBD2. Germline V gives CDR1 SNHLY, CDR2 FYNNEI. Unmatched junction bases numbered 13, after V lost 6 bases and J lost 2 bases. This CDR3 region has 16 residues. For the CDR3, the DNA is TGTGCCAGCAGCCCGGACCAACTAGCGCTGGCCTACGAGCAGTACTTC. Translated: CASSPDQLALAYEQYF.

The chain recombines TRBV7-2 with TRBJ2-1, with 7 bases fitting TRBD1. The CDR3 loop spans 14 amino acids. Germline CDR1 reads SGHTA; CDR2 reads FQGNSA. The V and J ends lost 3 bases and 3 bases, in that order; junction bases with no gene match: 2. CDR3 DNA sequence: TGTGCCAGCAGCTTGGGGACAGACTACAATGAGCAGTTCTTC. Its translation: CASSLGTDYNEQFF.

This clonotype turned up a few times. The rearrangement joins TRBV6-1 to TRBJ2-3; 9 bases line up with TRBD2. V was pared by 5 bases and J by 6 bases, with 9 bases of the junction left unmatched. Germline loops: CDR1 MNHNS, CDR2 SASEGT. The CDR3 extends over 15 amino acids. In nucleotides, the CDR3 is TGTGCCAGCAGTCTGGGGAGCGGGGGGCCTGATACGCAGTATTTT. This gives the protein CASSLGSGGPDTQYF.

This clonotype was counted at least ten times. V usage is TRBV19 and J usage is TRBJ2-5; a weak D match, TRBD1 (6 bases). V lost 9 bases and J lost 4, with 18 bases in between. Germline V lookup: CDR1 LNHDA, CDR2 SQIVND (reference sequence). The CDR3 runs 14 residues. CDR3 loop: CASGGQSGAETQYF. The CDR3 bases are TGTGCCAGCGGTGGACAGTCCGGCGCAGAGACCCAGTACTTC.

This clonotype was counted ten times or more. The rearrangement joins TRBV19 to TRBJ2-5; TRBD1 agrees at 8 bases. Germline lookup yields CDR1 LNHDA and CDR2 SQIVND (reference sequence). This CDR3 is 16 amino acids long. Trimming removed 2 bases from V and 4 bases from J; junction bases left unmatched: 9. The CDR3 is CASSIRAGGRGETQYF. CDR3 sequence (DNA): TGTGCCAGTAGTATACGGGCAGGGGGCCGGGGAGAGACCCAGTACTTC.

This clonotype was detected many times. The rearrangement joins TRBV7-2 to TRBJ1-1; D not certain. The CDR3 contains 13 residues. Trimming took off 9 bases at V and 0 bases at J, with 11 bases between the two ends. Per the germline V gene, CDR1 is SGHTA and CDR2 is FQGNSA. The CDR3 DNA is TGTGCCAGTACAGAATACTTGAACACTGAAGCTTTCTTT. Its translation: CASTEYLNTEAFF. Full variable domain (missing parts from reference TRBV7-2 and TRBJ1-1): GAGVSQSPSNKVTEKGKDVELRCDPISGHTALYWYRQSLGQGLEFLIYFQGNSAPDKSGLPSDRFSAERTGGSVSTLTIQRTQQEDSAVYLCASTEYLNTEAFFGQGTRLTVV.

The chain links TRBV6-1 to TRBJ1-2; TRBD1 might be the D (5 bases). The CDR3 is 13 residues long. Trimming took 9 bases from V and 8 from J, leaving 19 bases between them. Germline CDR1 and CDR2: MNHNS and SASEGT. The CDR3 spells CASKTGAGGGYTF. DNA for the CDR3: TGTGCCAGTAAGACCGGGGCCGGAGGGGGCTACACCTTC.

This clonotype was seen repeatedly, ten times or more. This CDR3 is CASRPERASPQHF. In nucleotides, the CDR3 is TGTGCCAGCAGGCCCGAACGAGCGTCGCCCCAGCATTTT. The chain links TRBV2 to TRBJ1-5; D call uncertain. Trimming stripped 6 bases from V and 9 bases from J, with 15 bases between. Germline V gene lookup returns CDR1 SNHLY and CDR2 FYNNEI. The CDR3 sequence is 13 residues long. The full variable domain, in which reference TRBV2 and TRBJ1-5 provide the parts outside the CDR3, is EPEVTQTPSHQVTQMGQEVILRCVPISNHLYFYWYRQILGQKVEFLVSFYNNEISEKSEIFDDQFSVERPDGSNFTLKIRSTKLEDSAMYFCASRPERASPQHFGDGTRLSIL.

The V gene is TRBV7-9, the J gene TRBJ2-5; 11 bases map to TRBD2. Germline V gene sequence: CDR1 SEHNR, CDR2 FQNEAQ (reference sequence). CDR3 length: 18 amino acids. V was pared by 4 bases and J by 2 bases, with 12 bases of the junction left unmatched. The CDR3 loop is CASSSPKGLAELQETQYF. CDR3 nucleotides: TGTGCCAGCAGCTCGCCAAAGGGACTAGCGGAACTGCAAGAGACCCAGTACTTC.

This clonotype is termed medium-sized. The chain combines TRBV11-3 with TRBJ1-5; D is undetermined. V was shortened by 0 bases and J by 0 bases, with 9 bases between the two germline ends. There are 16 residues in the CDR3. CDR1 and CDR2 (germline): SGHNT, YENEEA. CDR3 coding DNA: TGTGCCAGCAGCTTAGATCGTCTTTATAGCAATCAGCCCCAGCATTTT. As protein: CASSLDRLYSNQPQHF.

This clonotype was seen many times. This sequence joins TRBV2 and TRBJ2-7; D is unresolved. Germline V gene sequence: CDR1 SNHLY, CDR2 FYNNEI. V shed 5 bases and J shed 0 bases, with 8 bases lying between them. The CDR3 runs 13 residues. The CDR3, as DNA: TGTGCCAGCAGTCCACAGAGCTCCTACGAGCAGTACTTC. Its translation is CASSPQSSYEQYF.

Ten or more counts support this clonotype. This chain uses TRBV25-1 with TRBJ2-7, with 8 positions matching TRBD1. V dropped 9 bases and J dropped 2; count of bases not matched to a gene: 6. The CDR3 is made up of 13 amino acids. The V gene's germline CDR1 is MGHDK and CDR2 SYGVNS. The CDR3 here is CAREDRVTYEQYF. CDR3 coding DNA: TGTGCCAGGGAGGACAGGGTAACCTACGAGCAGTACTTC.

This clonotype was seen many times. The V call is TRBV27, the J call TRBJ1-1; possibly TRBD1 for D (5 bases). V gave up 7 bases and J gave up 0 bases, with 12 bases separating them. Germline V CDR1 and CDR2: MNHEY, SMNVEV (reference sequence). The CDR3 has 14 amino acids. CDR3 in amino acids: CASTRGGLNTEAFF. In DNA form, the CDR3 reads TGTGCCAGCACACGGGGGGGTCTGAACACTGAAGCTTTCTTT.

This clonotype was seen more than once but under ten times. This chain uses TRBV7-9 with TRBJ2-5; 12 nucleotides match TRBD1. The germline V gene has CDR1 SEHNR and CDR2 FQNEAQ (reference sequence). Trimming took 2 bases from V and 4 from J; bases not matched to a gene: 8. The CDR3 is 17 amino acids. The CDR3 coding sequence is TGTGCCAGCAGCTTACCCACCGGGACAGGGGGCGGAGAGACCCAGTACTTC. Its translation is CASSLPTGTGGGETQYF.

At least ten counts were recorded for this clonotype. V is TRBV20-1 and J is TRBJ2-7; the D gene is possibly TRBD2 (5 bases). The CDR3 spans 15 residues. Trimming removed 0 bases at V and 0 bases at J, with 12 bases between. Per germline, CDR1 DFQATT and CDR2 SNEGSKA (reference sequence). CDR3 loop: CSARDVVGVSYEQYF. CDR3 DNA: TGCAGTGCTAGAGATGTAGTCGGGGTCTCCTACGAGCAGTACTTC.

By its share, this clonotype is medium-sized (0.01 to 0.1%). This sequence joins TRBV18 and TRBJ2-5, with D unresolved. Per germline, CDR1 KGHSH and CDR2 LQKENI. V was cut by 3 bases and J by 1 base, with 12 bases left in between. CDR3 length equals 15 residues. The CDR3 coding sequence is TGTGCCAGCTCACCGAATGATAAGGGCCAAGAGACCCAGTACTTC. Protein product: CASSPNDKGQETQYF.

This clonotype was seen repeatedly, ten times or more. This chain links TRBV20-1 with TRBJ2-3, with 12 bases that match TRBD2. The CDR3 totals 14 residues. V shed 5 bases and J 5 bases; nucleotides not matched to a gene: 5. Per germline, CDR1 DFQATT and CDR2 SNEGSKA (reference sequence). The CDR3 loop reads CSAATSGRVDTQYF. The CDR3 bases are TGCAGTGCTGCGACTAGCGGGAGAGTAGATACGCAGTATTTT.

This clonotype was observed at least ten times. CDR3 in amino acids: CSALHRLEYEQYF. The CDR3 nucleotides are TGCAGTGCTCTCCATCGACTCGAGTACGAGCAGTACTTC. The V call is TRBV20-1, the J call TRBJ2-7; D is undetermined. CDR1 DFQATT and CDR2 SNEGSKA come from the germline V gene (reference sequence). Between the trimmed V and J ends, which lost 5 bases and 4 bases, there was a span of 15 bases. This CDR3 region has 13 residues.